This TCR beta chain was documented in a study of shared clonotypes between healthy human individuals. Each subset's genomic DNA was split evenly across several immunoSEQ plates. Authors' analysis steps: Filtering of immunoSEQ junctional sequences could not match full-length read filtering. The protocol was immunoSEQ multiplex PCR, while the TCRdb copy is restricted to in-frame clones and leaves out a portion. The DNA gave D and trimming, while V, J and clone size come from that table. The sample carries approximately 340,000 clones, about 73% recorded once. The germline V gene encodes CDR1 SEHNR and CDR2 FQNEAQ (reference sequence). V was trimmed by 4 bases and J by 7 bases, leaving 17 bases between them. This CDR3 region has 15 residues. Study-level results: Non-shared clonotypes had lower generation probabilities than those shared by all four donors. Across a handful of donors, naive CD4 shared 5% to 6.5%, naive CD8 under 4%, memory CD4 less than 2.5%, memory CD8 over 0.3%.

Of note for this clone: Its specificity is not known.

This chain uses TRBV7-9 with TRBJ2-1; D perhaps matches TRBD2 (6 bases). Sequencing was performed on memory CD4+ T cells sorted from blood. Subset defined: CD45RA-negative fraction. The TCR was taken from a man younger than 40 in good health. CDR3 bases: TGTGCCAGCAGCTCCTTGGGAGGAGTGGTGAATGAGCAGTTCTTC. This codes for CASSSLGGVVNEQFF.